This is a list of T cell receptor beta chains from one sample in a study of technical replicates of blood from a handful of donors. Method: immunoSEQ multiplex PCR; TCRdb's copy keeps in-frame clones and lacks some. The table has around 81,000 clones, roughly four fifths seen once; the top ten hold 3.5% to 4%. The sequenced sample consisted of PBMCs. The receptors stem from a human donor in good health. Some clones in this sample may be carry-over from other donors' samples. CDR3s include the opening cysteine and the closing phenylalanine or tryptophan. The D gene is left open where the match is weak. The listing skips clone size in some rows; elsewhere it reads once, few, many or a size class.

d_gene	abundance	j_gene	v_gene	CDR3aa	CDR3nt
TRBD2	.	TRBJ2-7	TRBV7-2	CASSNTGTRVEQYF	TGTGCCAGCAGCAATACCGGGACTAGGGTCGAGCAGTACTTC
.	.	TRBJ1-1	TRBV27	CALPGRDTEAFF	TGTGCCCTCCCGGGGAGGGACACTGAAGCTTTCTTT
TRBD1	.	TRBJ2-2	TRBV4-3	CASSHDWRGQASGELFF	TGCGCCAGCAGCCACGACTGGCGGGGACAGGCCTCCGGGGAGCTGTTTTTT
TRBD1	.	TRBJ2-6	TRBV29-1	CSAPGGSGANVLTF	TGCAGCGCCCCAGGGGGCTCTGGGGCCAACGTCCTGACTTTC
TRBD2	.	TRBJ2-5	TRBV5-4	CASSEGGGQETQYF	TGTGCCAGCAGCGAAGGCGGGGGGCAAGAGACCCAGTACTTC
.	few	TRBJ1-1	TRBV10-1	CATQPGFGTEAFF	TGCGCCACTCAACCGGGGTTCGGCACTGAAGCTTTCTTT
TRBD1	.	TRBJ2-4	TRBV10-3	CAISDRDRAKNIQYF	TGTGCCATCAGTGACCGGGACAGAGCCAAAAACATTCAGTACTTC
.	.	TRBJ1-1	TRBV2	CASSVTGMAEAFF	TGTGCCAGCAGTGTAACAGGGATGGCTGAAGCTTTCTTT
.	.	TRBJ1-2	TRBV29-1	CSGQANYGYTF	TGCAGCGGACAGGCTAACTATGGCTACACCTTC
.	.	TRBJ1-2	TRBV12-5	CASGLVAGVGYTF	TGTGCTAGTGGTTTGGTAGCGGGCGTTGGCTACACCTTC
TRBD1	.	TRBJ1-1	TRBV9	CASSPGQGGGNTEAFF	TGTGCCAGCAGCCCCGGACAGGGTGGTGGGAACACTGAAGCTTTCTTT
TRBD1	.	TRBJ1-2	TRBV6-5	CASSPGQGLGYTF	TGTGCCAGCAGCCCCGGACAGGGGTTGGGCTACACCTTC
TRBD1	.	TRBJ1-1	TRBV5-1	CASRGGTGGRNTEAFF	TGCGCCAGCAGAGGTGGGACAGGGGGCCGGAACACTGAAGCTTTCTTT
.	.	TRBJ1-1	TRBV6-5	CASSSLGEFTEAFF	TGTGCCAGCAGTTCCCTTGGTGAGTTCACTGAAGCTTTCTTT
.	once	TRBJ2-7	TRBV12-5	CASVGGSSYEQYF	TGTGCTAGTGTCGGTGGGAGCTCCTACGAGCAGTACTTC
.	.	TRBJ2-3	TRBV14	CASSKTSRSTDTQYF	TGTGCCAGCAGCAAAACCTCCAGATCCACAGATACGCAGTATTTT
TRBD1	.	TRBJ1-6	TRBV18	CASSPISPQGAGSPLHF	TGTGCCAGCTCACCAATCAGTCCCCAGGGGGCCGGTTCACCCCTCCACTTT
.	few	TRBJ1-1	TRBV10-1	CASRPTGNTEAFF	TGCGCCAGCAGGCCCACAGGGAACACTGAAGCTTTCTTT
.	.	TRBJ1-1	TRBV30	CASEGENTEAFF	TGTGCCTCGGAAGGAGAGAACACTGAAGCTTTCTTT
TRBD1	.	TRBJ1-1	TRBV12-5	CASGTTGGITEAFF	TGTGCTAGTGGTACCACAGGGGGAATAACTGAAGCTTTCTTT
TRBD2	.	TRBJ2-2	TRBV2	CASKESSGSLGGELFF	TGTGCCAGCAAAGAGTCTAGCGGGAGTTTGGGCGGGGAGCTGTTTTTT
TRBD1	.	TRBJ2-7	TRBV18	CASSPRGPGSYEQYF	TGTGCCAGCTCACCTAGGGGGCCAGGCTCCTACGAGCAGTACTTC
.	.	TRBJ2-7	TRBV7-7	CASSSLPYAAGLSYEQYF	TGTGCCAGCAGCTCCCTCCCTTATGCCGCTGGACTCTCCTACGAGCAGTACTTC
TRBD2	many	TRBJ2-7	TRBV29-1	CSVGGGRNTLIYEQYF	TGCAGCGTTGGAGGCGGGAGGAACACACTAATCTACGAGCAGTACTTC
.	.	TRBJ2-1	TRBV5-1	CASSLMGGAYNEQFF	TGCGCCAGCAGCTTGATGGGGGGGGCGTACAATGAGCAGTTCTTC
.	.	TRBJ1-2	TRBV18	CASSPGATYGYTF	TGTGCCAGCTCACCGGGCGCCACCTATGGCTACACCTTC
.	.	TRBJ2-3	TRBV29-1	CSTMAGSTDTQYF	TGCAGCACAATGGCAGGTAGCACAGATACGCAGTATTTT
.	.	TRBJ1-1	TRBV6-6	CASTPGRPGDTEAFF	TGTGCCAGCACCCCTGGCAGGCCCGGGGACACTGAAGCTTTCTTT
.	.	TRBJ1-5	TRBV7-2	CASSLVSGPDSNQPQHF	TGTGCCAGCAGCTTAGTCTCAGGTCCAGATAGCAATCAGCCCCAGCATTTT
.	.	TRBJ1-1	TRBV7-3	CASSPGQKNTEAFF	TGTGCCAGCAGCCCAGGACAGAAGAACACTGAAGCTTTCTTT
.	once	TRBJ1-3	TRBV4-3	CASSQDDTFFSGNTIYF	TGCGCCAGCAGCCAAGATGACACCTTTTTCTCTGGAAACACCATATATTTT
.	.	TRBJ1-1	TRBV18	CASSPNSFRATEAFF	TGTGCCAGCTCACCAAATTCATTCAGGGCCACTGAAGCTTTCTTT
.	.	TRBJ2-7	TRBV7-2	CASSLLGDEQYF	TGTGCCAGCAGCCTGCTAGGTGACGAGCAGTACTTC
TRBD1	.	TRBJ2-7	TRBV4-1	CASSQEWDRGYEQYF	TGCGCCAGCAGCCAAGAATGGGACAGGGGCTACGAGCAGTACTTC
TRBD1	.	TRBJ2-5	TRBV19	CASSIVAGGQETQYF	TGTGCCAGTAGTATAGTAGCAGGGGGACAAGAGACCCAGTACTTC
.	.	TRBJ2-3	TRBV7-3	CASSLNPGTDTQYF	TGTGCCAGCAGCTTAAACCCGGGCACAGATACGCAGTATTTT
.	.	TRBJ2-7	TRBV5-1	CASSLDAGQLLEQYF	TGCGCCAGCAGCTTGGACGCAGGACAACTCCTGGAGCAGTACTTC